This entry lists 18 T cell receptor beta chains sequenced from one sample in a study of response to subunit inactivated influenza vaccine (dated by TCRdb to 2016 to 2018). Library preparation used RT-PCR. Reads for this sample came from an Illumina HiSeq 2500. TCRdb redid the processing of the public reads, applying fastp at Q25 and MiXCR, and retained in-frame beta chains. For every CDR3 protein sequence, its rows merge into one entry that carries the most common genes and DNA. The sample data list over 800,000 distinct CDR3 sequences, and roughly 20% of these were observed just once. The ten largest clones represent roughly a tenth of the sample. The specimen comprised PBMCs from blood, sampled 5 days after vaccination. These receptors were obtained from a man aged 50 to 59 who received an inactivated influenza vaccine. Donor details come from another sample of the same person, matched by shared clones.

This clonotype was counted only a few times. The V gene is TRBV19, the J gene TRBJ2-2; 7 bases line up with TRBD2. CDR1 is LNHDA and CDR2 is SQIVND in the germline V gene (reference sequence). This CDR3 is built from 18 residues. V lost 4 bases, J lost 7 bases, and 18 bases stayed unmatched. The CDR3, as DNA: TGTGCCAGTAGTACTAGCTGGACTAGGAGTCTATCCAGCGGGGAGCTGTTTTTT. Encoded protein: CASSTSWTRSLSSGELFF.

The chain is built from TRBV11-2 and TRBJ2-1, with TRBD2 matching 9 bases. Trimming at V came to 1 base and at J to 7 bases, leaving 5 bases not matched to a gene. Germline values: CDR1 SGHAT, CDR2 FQNNGV. CDR3 size: 15 residues. The CDR3 sequence: CASSLVSGGSNEQFF. CDR3 nucleotides: TGTGCCAGCAGCTTAGTTAGCGGGGGCTCTAATGAGCAGTTCTTC.

The chain uses TRBV3-1 and TRBJ2-1; tentatively, D is TRBD2 (6 bases). Trimming removed 1 base from V and 4 bases from J, with 11 bases in between. The CDR3 loop spans 15 amino acids. Germline loops: CDR1 LGHDT, CDR2 YNNKEL (reference sequence). In DNA form, the CDR3 reads TGTGCCAGCAGCCAAGGCCGGGACTTATACAATGAGCAGTTCTTC. Protein: CASSQGRDLYNEQFF.

This chain connects TRBV1 to TRBJ2-3; the table gives TRBD2 as D, unverified against the DNA. TRBV1 corresponds to a pseudogene. CDR3 length equals 20 residues. The DNA for the CDR3 is TGCACCAGCAGCCAAGATATCACTAGCGGGAGGGGCCCCCGGGCAGATACGCAGTATTTT. Its protein is CTSSQDITSGRGPRADTQYF.

This clonotype was recorded a few times. The genes are TRBV29-1 and TRBJ2-3; D is perhaps TRBD1 or TRBD2 (5 bases each). In germline, CDR1 is SQVTM, CDR2 ANQGSEA. V was cut by 7 bases and J by 4 bases, with 21 bases left in between. The CDR3 extends over 15 amino acids. The CDR3: CSAIQVGVGADTQYF. The CDR3 DNA follows: TGCAGCGCTATACAGGTGGGAGTAGGGGCAGATACGCAGTATTTT.

This clonotype was counted between two and nine times. The chain employs TRBV12-3 or TRBV12-4 and TRBJ1-1; D not certain. Trimming shortened V by 3 bases and J by 5 bases, and 16 bases separated the two germline ends. The length of the CDR3 is 15 residues. CDR3 sequence reads: CASSLNTQTFTEAFF. DNA for the CDR3: TGTGCCAGCAGTTTGAACACGCAGACTTTTACTGAAGCTTTCTTT.

The J gene is TRBJ2-1, the V gene TRBV4-3; unclear D gene. Germline CDR1 reads LGHNA; CDR2 reads YSLEER. The CDR3 is 13 residues long. V shed 2 bases and J shed 8 bases, with 10 bases lying between them. DNA of the CDR3: TGCGCCAGCAGCCAATTCCCCCCAGATGAGCAGTTCTTC. As protein: CASSQFPPDEQFF.

CDR3: CASSPTGIRSDTQYF. The CDR3 DNA sequence: TGCGCCAGCAGCCCGACAGGGATCCGATCAGATACGCAGTATTTT. V is TRBV5-1 and J is TRBJ2-3, with 7 bases aligning to TRBD1. This CDR3 comprises 15 residues. Germline values: CDR1 SGHRS, CDR2 YFSETQ. The ends lost 4 bases at V and 4 bases at J; junction bases unmatched: 9.

This chain joins TRBV6-1 and TRBJ2-3, with D perhaps being TRBD1 or TRBD2 (5 bases each). In germline, CDR1 is MNHNS, CDR2 SASEGT. This CDR3 is 15 amino acids long. The germline V and J ends were trimmed by 6 bases and 3 bases, with 16 bases remaining between them. Written as DNA, the CDR3 is TGTGCCAGCAGCCCCCCGGGGCGCAGAACAGATACGCAGTATTTT. Residues: CASSPPGRRTDTQYF.

The rearrangement uses TRBV29-1 and TRBJ2-3, with D perhaps matching TRBD1 or TRBD2 (7 bases each). Germline CDR1 SQVTM, CDR2 ANQGSEA. V was clipped by 7 bases and J by 3 bases, with 26 bases between them. The CDR3 extends over 17 amino acids. The CDR3 here is CSAKGGGRDSWTDTQYF. The DNA for the CDR3 is TGCAGCGCAAAGGGAGGGGGCCGAGACTCGTGGACAGATACGCAGTATTTT.

There are a few counts of this clonotype. This chain joins TRBV12-3 or TRBV12-4 and TRBJ1-5; no clear D. The CDR3 covers 14 residues. The germline V and J ends were trimmed by 3 bases and 3 bases, with 9 bases remaining between them. CDR3 sequence (DNA): TGTGCCAGCAGTTTCATGGGATTCAATCAGCCCCAGCATTTT. The encoded protein is CASSFMGFNQPQHF.

This clonotype turned up a few times. The gene calls are TRBV11-2 and TRBJ2-5; D may correspond to TRBD1 or TRBD2 (5 bases each). CDR1 is SGHAT, CDR2 FQNNGV, per germline. The V gene lost 4 bases and the J gene lost 6 bases, with 18 bases spanning the gap. The CDR3 spans 15 residues. This chain's CDR3 is CASSSRDGGRQTQYF. The DNA for the CDR3 is TGTGCCAGCAGCTCCCGGGACGGCGGGCGGCAGACCCAGTACTTC.

This clonotype was detected a few times. The rearrangement joins TRBV20-1 to TRBJ2-1; 13 bases map to TRBD2. CDR3 size: 15 residues. With 6 bases clipped from V and 6 bases from J, the junction kept 8 bases outside the gene matches. The V gene's germline CDR1 is DFQATT and CDR2 SNEGSKA (reference sequence). The CDR3: CSAPLLAGGPNEQFF. As DNA, the CDR3 is TGCAGTGCCCCCCTACTAGCGGGAGGGCCCAATGAGCAGTTCTTC.

Ten or more counts support this clonotype. The CDR3 nucleotides read TGCAGCGTTGAAGGCCTAGCGGGAGTTGAGCAGTTCTTC. As protein: CSVEGLAGVEQFF. This chain connects TRBV29-1 to TRBJ2-1; TRBD2 agrees at 10 bases. Germline CDR1 reads SQVTM; CDR2 reads ANQGSEA. The CDR3 sequence is 13 residues long. J was trimmed by 9 bases and V by 1 base; bases with no gene match: 3.

CDR3 residues: CASSLAPGSREQYF. CDR3 in DNA: TGTGCCAGCAGTTTAGCCCCAGGGTCCCGCGAGCAGTACTTC. The chain couples TRBV12-3 or TRBV12-4 to TRBJ2-7, with a weak D call TRBD1 (5 bases). There are 14 residues in the CDR3. V dropped 0 bases and J dropped 6 bases, with 12 bases sitting between them.

This clonotype has only a few counts. This sequence joins TRBV29-1 and TRBJ2-1, with D maybe TRBD2 (6 bases). Germline V gene sequence: CDR1 SQVTM, CDR2 ANQGSEA. The CDR3 is 14 amino acids. V was clipped by 4 bases and J by 2 bases, with 12 bases between them. DNA for the CDR3: TGCAGCGTTGGAGGGCGGGGAGCCTACAATGAGCAGTTCTTC. This codes for CSVGGRGAYNEQFF.

This clonotype has a handful of counts. J is TRBJ2-1 and V is TRBV20-1; 8 nucleotides agree with TRBD1. This CDR3 has 14 residues. Unmatched junction bases numbered 4, after V lost 4 bases and J lost 2 bases. The germline V gene has CDR1 DFQATT and CDR2 SNEGSKA (reference sequence). The CDR3 is CSATVQGAYNEQFF. The CDR3 nucleotides are TGCAGTGCTACAGTACAGGGGGCCTACAATGAGCAGTTCTTC.

In this sample, this clonotype turned up a few times. The junction and the germline gene differ at one end; a read error may be behind it. The genes are TRBV7-7 and TRBJ1-2; 7 nucleotides line up with TRBD1. The CDR3 totals 16 residues. Germline V lookup: CDR1 SSHAT, CDR2 FNYEAQ (reference sequence). The CDR3 sequence is CASSLGDSKTNYGYTF. The DNA for the CDR3 is TGTGCTAGCAGCTTAGGGGACAGCAAAACTAACTATGGCTACACCTTC. Together with reference TRBV7-7 and TRBJ1-2, the CDR3 gives the full variable domain: GAGVSQSPRYKVTKRGQDVTLRCDPISSHATLYWYQQALGQGPEFLTYFNYEAQPDKSGLPSDRFSAERPEGSISTLTIQRTEQRDSAMYRCASSLGDSKTNYGYTFGSGTRLTVV.